These 27 T cell receptor beta chains were all obtained from the same sample, sequenced in a study of T cell responses to AZD1222 COVID-19 vaccine. The repertoire was sequenced with immunoSEQ multiplex PCR; TCRdb's copy has only in-frame clones and lacks some. The table records about 88,000 clones, approximately 90% of them present only once. The sequenced sample was peripheral blood, obtained on day 0 of AZD1222 vaccination. The origin of the receptors is an adult in good health.

This chain links TRBV2 with TRBJ1-2, with TRBD1 matching over 7 bases. Germline V gene data show CDR1 as SNHLY and CDR2 as FYNNEI. The length of the CDR3 is 13 residues. J was trimmed by 3 bases and V by 4 bases; bases with no gene match: 2. CDR3 sequence (DNA): TGTGCCAGCAGTGTCGGACAGGACTATGGCTACACCTTC. As protein: CASSVGQDYGYTF.

The genes are TRBV6-4 and TRBJ2-6; the D is unclear. The germline V gene has CDR1 MRHNA and CDR2 SNTAGT. This CDR3 comprises 17 residues. The V and J ends lost 3 bases and 3 bases respectively, with 15 bases between them. The chain's CDR3 is CASSEFVKVSGANVLTF. The CDR3 coding sequence is TGTGCCAGCAGTGAATTCGTGAAAGTTAGTGGGGCCAACGTCCTGACTTTC.

The chain has TRBV2 and TRBJ2-5; 7 bases fit TRBD2. The germline V gene has CDR1 SNHLY and CDR2 FYNNEI. The CDR3 totals 13 residues. Trimming cost V 5 bases and J 5 bases; bases outside gene matches: 5. The CDR3 here is CASSPTSVETQYF. CDR3 nucleotide sequence: TGTGCCAGCAGTCCCACTAGCGTTGAGACCCAGTACTTC. The variable domain in full, completed from reference TRBV2 and TRBJ2-5, reads EPEVTQTPSHQVTQMGQEVILRCVPISNHLYFYWYRQILGQKVEFLVSFYNNEISEKSEIFDDQFSVERPDGSNFTLKIRSTKLEDSAMYFCASSPTSVETQYFGPGTRLLVL.

The chain carries TRBV4-3 and TRBJ2-2, with D perhaps TRBD1 (6 bases). The germline gives CDR1 LGHNA, CDR2 YSLEER. V shed 2 bases and J shed 4 bases, with 14 bases lying between them. The length of the CDR3 is 16 residues. The CDR3 DNA reads TGCGCCAGCAGCCAATCCGGGACACAACCCACCGGGGAGCTGTTTTTT. It codes for CASSQSGTQPTGELFF.

The rearrangement joins TRBV9 to TRBJ2-6, with 9 bases identical to TRBD1. Germline lookup yields CDR1 SGDLS and CDR2 YYNGEE. This CDR3 spans 17 amino acids. J lost 4 bases, V lost 3 bases, and 8 bases had no gene match. The CDR3 DNA is TGTGCCAGCAGCGCCTTTAGGACAGGGGCCGGGGCCAACGTCCTGACTTTC. Protein sequence: CASSAFRTGAGANVLTF.

The chain combines TRBV5-4 with TRBJ1-1; perhaps TRBD1 as D (5 bases). Looked up from germline, CDR1 is SGHNT and CDR2 is YYREEE (reference sequence). There are 14 residues in the CDR3. V was cut by 4 bases and J by 6 bases, with 16 bases left in between. The CDR3 loop reads CASSQESWGSEAFF. The DNA for the CDR3 is TGTGCCAGCAGCCAGGAATCGTGGGGCTCTGAAGCTTTCTTT.

The chain uses TRBV24-1 and TRBJ2-1; 8 positions match TRBD2. Germline values: CDR1 KGHDR, CDR2 SFDVKD. J was trimmed by 8 bases and V by 9 bases; bases with no gene match: 8. The CDR3 runs to 13 residues. The CDR3 sequence is CATGGTRMDEQFF. The CDR3 DNA sequence: TGTGCCACCGGCGGGACTAGAATGGATGAGCAGTTCTTC.

The rearrangement uses TRBV27 and TRBJ2-1; D is perhaps TRBD1 or TRBD2 (6 bases each). The germline V gene has CDR1 MNHEY and CDR2 SMNVEV (reference sequence). Trimming pared 4 bases from V and 5 bases from J, leaving 21 bases between. This CDR3 has 17 amino acids. The CDR3 region has the DNA TGTGCCAGCAGTTCGTTTGGAGGGGGAATTAGAAACAATGAGCAGTTCTTC. It encodes CASSSFGGGIRNNEQFF.

The J gene is TRBJ2-3, the V gene TRBV29-1; 14 bases are a match to TRBD2. The V segment lost 0 bases and the J segment 5 bases; nucleotides outside the gene matches: 10. The germline V gene encodes CDR1 SQVTM and CDR2 ANQGSEA. The CDR3 covers 18 residues. CDR3 in amino acids: CSVEDGTSGSQKRDTQYF. In nucleotides, the CDR3 is TGCAGCGTTGAAGATGGGACTAGCGGGAGCCAAAAGCGAGATACGCAGTATTTT.

The CDR3 here is CASSGTRGETQYF. CDR3 in DNA: TGCGCCAGCAGCGGTACCAGGGGAGAGACCCAGTACTTC. The chain carries TRBV5-1 and TRBJ2-5; weak D call: TRBD1 (6 bases). The V gene lost 4 bases and the J gene lost 4 bases, with 11 bases spanning the gap. This CDR3 is built from 13 residues. Germline V CDR1 and CDR2: SGHRS, YFSETQ.

The CDR3 reads CAWSETPQETQYF. Written as DNA, the CDR3 is TGTGCCTGGAGTGAGACCCCACAAGAGACCCAGTACTTC. The gene calls are TRBV30 and TRBJ2-5; D gene unclear. Germline V gene lookup returns CDR1 GTSNPN and CDR2 SVGIG (reference sequence). The CDR3 contains 13 residues. Trimming left V 1 base short and J 2 bases short, with 8 bases between.

The rearrangement joins TRBV10-1 to TRBJ2-7; TRBD1 matches 8 bases. This CDR3 spans 17 amino acids. CDR1 is WNHNN, CDR2 SYGVQD, per germline (reference sequence). V trimming: 3 bases; J trimming: 2 bases; junction bases outside the gene matches: 12. CDR3 region: CASSDPEAGTGTYEQYF. For the CDR3, the DNA is TGCGCCAGCAGTGACCCGGAAGCCGGGACAGGAACCTACGAGCAGTACTTC.

The chain recombines TRBV5-3 with TRBJ2-7, with 14 positions matching TRBD2. TRBV5-3 is known as an ORF, though its function is uncertain. The junction had 21 bases not matched to a gene; V was cut back by 3 bases and J by 7 bases. CDR3 length: 20 residues. CDR3 sequence reads: CARSYFHLGRGLAGGGEQYF. Here the CDR3 DNA reads TGTGCCAGAAGCTATTTTCACCTCGGCCGAGGACTAGCGGGAGGAGGTGAGCAGTACTTC.

This chain links TRBV4-2 with TRBJ2-1; 9 nucleotides line up with TRBD2. The germline V gene has CDR1 LGHNA and CDR2 YNFKEQ. The V and J ends lost 6 bases and 7 bases, in that order; junction bases with no gene match: 10. The CDR3 totals 15 residues. CDR3 region: CASSRAGGVLNEQFF. For the CDR3, the DNA is TGTGCCAGCAGTCGAGCGGGAGGAGTTTTGAATGAGCAGTTCTTC.

This chain joins TRBV25-1 and TRBJ1-1; tentatively, D is TRBD1 (6 bases). The CDR3 is made up of 14 amino acids. Looked up from germline, CDR1 is MGHDK and CDR2 is SYGVNS. Trimming took off 3 bases at V and 3 bases at J, with 11 bases between the two ends. CDR3 region: CASSDDRSYTEAFF. CDR3 DNA: TGTGCCAGCAGTGACGACAGGTCTTACACTGAAGCTTTCTTT.

J is TRBJ1-2 and V is TRBV24-1; 9 positions agree with TRBD1. Germline loops: CDR1 KGHDR, CDR2 SFDVKD. This CDR3 has 15 residues. With 0 bases clipped from V and 9 bases from J, the junction kept 7 bases outside the gene matches. The CDR3 coding sequence is TGTGCCACCAGTGATTTGGGGACAGGGATTAGTAGCTACACCTTC. It specifies CATSDLGTGISSYTF.

This chain uses TRBV7-3 with TRBJ2-1; TRBD2 might be the D (5 bases). Deletions cut 5 bases from V and 9 bases from J, with 14 bases between. The germline V gene has CDR1 SGHTA and CDR2 FQGTGA. This CDR3 contains 13 residues. The CDR3 DNA sequence: TGTGCCAGCAGCCTCACAACTAGTGGTGAGCAGTTCTTC. It is translated as CASSLTTSGEQFF.

In this sample, this clone turned up a few times. The chain combines TRBV30 with TRBJ1-1; no clear D. CDR3 length: 12 amino acids. Trimming stripped 3 bases from V and 10 bases from J, with 15 bases between. The germline V gene has CDR1 GTSNPN and CDR2 SVGIG (reference sequence). CDR3 in amino acids: CAWRVRQSGAFF. DNA for the CDR3: TGTGCCTGGAGGGTCAGGCAATCGGGAGCTTTCTTT.

The chain couples TRBV29-1 to TRBJ2-5; 11 bases map to TRBD2. This CDR3 comprises 14 residues. After removal of 6 bases from V and 1 base from J, the junction contained 4 bases not matched to a gene. Looked up from germline, CDR1 is SQVTM and CDR2 is ANQGSEA. The CDR3 nucleotides are TGCAGCGTGTCAGGGACTAGCGGCCAAGAGACCCAGTACTTC. It codes for CSVSGTSGQETQYF.

The rearrangement joins TRBV7-9 to TRBJ2-7; 7 bases agree with TRBD2. The J segment lost 1 base and the V segment lost 1 base, leaving 7 bases of the junction unmatched. The CDR3 consists of 16 residues. Germline V lookup: CDR1 SEHNR, CDR2 FQNEAQ (reference sequence). The CDR3, as DNA: TGTGCCAGCAGCTTAGGGGCCGAGGGAGGGTCCTACGAGCAGTACTTC. Its translation is CASSLGAEGGSYEQYF.

The chain links TRBV2 to TRBJ1-5; the match to TRBD1 covers 7 bases. Germline loops: CDR1 SNHLY, CDR2 FYNNEI. There are 15 residues in the CDR3. Trimming removed 7 bases from V and 3 bases from J; junction bases left unmatched: 9. DNA of the CDR3: TGTGCCAGCAAACTCGGGACAGTCATCAATCAGCCCCAGCATTTT. This sequence encodes CASKLGTVINQPQHF.

The chain uses TRBV9 and TRBJ1-2, with D possibly being TRBD1 (5 bases). Germline V gene sequence: CDR1 SGDLS, CDR2 YYNGEE. Trimming shortened V by 2 bases and J by 7 bases, and 9 bases separated the two germline ends. CDR3 length: 12 residues. The CDR3, as DNA: TGTGCCAGCAGCGTTGGGGCTTTTGGCTACACCTTC. Its protein product is CASSVGAFGYTF.

V and J are TRBV2 and TRBJ1-5; 8 nucleotides align to TRBD1. The CDR3 totals 14 residues. CDR1 is SNHLY and CDR2 is FYNNEI in the germline V gene. Trimming removed 5 bases from V and 4 bases from J; junction bases left unmatched: 4. The CDR3, as DNA: TGTGCCAGCAGTCTCGGACAGGGTAATCAGCCCCAGCATTTT. Its translation is CASSLGQGNQPQHF. Full variable domain (outside the CDR3, taken from reference TRBV2 and TRBJ1-5): EPEVTQTPSHQVTQMGQEVILRCVPISNHLYFYWYRQILGQKVEFLVSFYNNEISEKSEIFDDQFSVERPDGSNFTLKIRSTKLEDSAMYFCASSLGQGNQPQHFGDGTRLSIL.

The chain joins TRBV7-8 to TRBJ2-5; the match to TRBD2 covers 7 bases. The CDR3 runs 14 residues. V dropped 5 bases and J dropped 5; count of bases not matched to a gene: 8. Germline V gives CDR1 SGHVS, CDR2 FQNEAQ. CDR3 nucleotide sequence: TGTGCCAGCAGCCGGGGACTAAAATCGGAGACCCAGTACTTC. This gives the protein CASSRGLKSETQYF.

The J gene is TRBJ1-6, the V gene TRBV3-1 (or the pseudogene TRBV3-2); no clear D. With 1 base removed from V and 7 bases from J, the gap between germline ends came to 14 bases. CDR1 LGHDT and CDR2 YNNKEL come from the germline V gene (reference sequence). The CDR3 consists of 16 residues. The CDR3: CASSQGWHNGNSPLHF. CDR3 sequence (DNA): TGTGCCAGCAGCCAAGGCTGGCACAATGGAAATTCACCCCTCCACTTT.

V is TRBV7-3 and J is TRBJ1-1; maybe TRBD1 (5 bases). This CDR3 has 15 amino acids. CDR1 is SGHTA and CDR2 is FQGTGA in the germline V gene. Between the trimmed V and J ends, which lost 5 bases and 0 bases, there was a span of 13 bases. CDR3 in amino acids: CASSPSGEMNTEAFF. CDR3 DNA sequence: TGTGCCAGCAGCCCATCGGGGGAAATGAACACTGAAGCTTTCTTT.

CDR3 DNA: TGTGCCAGCAGCTTCCGTCGAACGACGAACACTGAAGCTTTCTTT. This sequence encodes CASSFRRTTNTEAFF. The chain combines TRBV5-4 with TRBJ1-1, with D unclear. Germline CDR1 and CDR2: SGHNT and YYREEE (reference sequence). This CDR3 is 15 amino acids long. V lost 2 bases and J lost 1, with 12 bases in between.